Shown below are 9 T cell receptor beta chains from a single sample sequenced in a study of cytomegalovirus exposure and HLA in healthy donors (dated 2017 in TCRdb). Library creation used the immunoSEQ multiplex PCR assay. For the multiplex PCR, a mixture combining 60 forward primers for TCR Vbeta segments and 13 reverse primers for TCR Jbeta segments was used. This immuneACCESS table, as held by TCRdb, lists in-frame sequences with V and J called but not all clones. Of the missing ones, under half trace to an unresolved V gene in checked studies; the others have no known cause. The sample has 90,000 to 150,000 clones on record, over 15% of them singletons. Of the sample, 1.5% to 2% is held by the ten largest clones. Sample: PBMCs. These receptors came from a woman under 30 in good health and CMV-seronegative.

This rearrangement joins TRBV19 to TRBJ2-1; 12 positions agree with TRBD2. The germline gives CDR1 LNHDA, CDR2 SQIVND (reference sequence). This CDR3 spans 18 amino acids. The junction had 8 bases not matched to a gene; V was cut back by 5 bases and J by 0 bases. CDR3 region: CASSLTGLAGLSYNEQFF. Written as DNA, the CDR3 is TGTGCCAGTAGTCTCACGGGACTAGCGGGCCTCTCCTACAATGAGCAGTTCTTC. Combining the CDR3 with reference TRBV19 and TRBJ2-1 gives the whole variable domain DGGITQSPKYLFRKEGQNVTLSCEQNLNHDAMYWYRQDPGQGLRLIYYSQIVNDFQKGDIAEGYSVSREKKESFPLTVTSAQKNPTAFYLCASSLTGLAGLSYNEQFFGPGTRLTVL.

This clone was recorded a few times. The J gene is TRBJ1-5, the V gene TRBV28; D perhaps matches TRBD1 (5 bases). In germline, CDR1 is MDHEN, CDR2 SYDVKM. The length of the CDR3 is 15 residues. Trimming left V 4 bases short and J 2 bases short, with 12 bases between. The CDR3 here is CASSSGRAGNQPQHF. The DNA of the CDR3 is TGTGCCAGCAGTTCAGGGAGGGCGGGCAATCAGCCCCAGCATTTT.

J is TRBJ2-5 and V is TRBV5-1, with D unclear. This CDR3 has 13 amino acids. The germline V gene has CDR1 SGHRS and CDR2 YFSETQ. Trimming removed 3 bases from V and 0 bases from J, with 6 bases in between. The CDR3 reads CASSYQNQETQYF. The CDR3 DNA is TGCGCCAGCAGCTATCAGAACCAAGAGACCCAGTACTTC.

V is TRBV5-1 and J is TRBJ1-6; no reliable D call. Per germline, CDR1 SGHRS and CDR2 YFSETQ. The CDR3 sequence is 14 residues long. Trimming took 0 bases from V and 7 from J, leaving 8 bases between them. The CDR3 sequence is CASSLADENSPLHF. In DNA form, the CDR3 reads TGCGCCAGCAGCTTGGCCGATGAGAATTCACCCCTCCACTTT.

In this sample, this clone turned up a few times. This chain links TRBV5-1 with TRBJ1-1; 9 nucleotides match TRBD1. The CDR3 length is 15 residues. Germline assignment: CDR1 SGHRS and CDR2 YFSETQ. The CDR3 coding sequence is TGCGCATCCGGGACAGGGAGTACGGGGAACACTGAAGCTTTCTTT. It codes for CASGTGSTGNTEAFF.

The V gene is TRBV27, the J gene TRBJ2-7; D might be TRBD1 (6 bases). The CDR3 is made up of 13 amino acids. Trimming stripped 4 bases from V and 5 bases from J, with 12 bases between. The germline CDR1 and CDR2 sequences are MNHEY and SMNVEV (reference sequence). CDR3 bases: TGTGCCAGCAGTTCCACAGGGCACAACGAGCAGTACTTC. Translating gives CASSSTGHNEQYF.

For the CDR3, the DNA is TGTGCCAGCTCACCACTCTTGGAGGCGAACTATGGCTACACCTTC. Protein product: CASSPLLEANYGYTF. The V and J genes are TRBV18 and TRBJ1-2; D remains unclear. Between the trimmed V and J ends, which lost 1 base and 2 bases, there was a span of 11 bases. Germline V gene sequence: CDR1 KGHSH, CDR2 LQKENI. This CDR3 comprises 15 residues.

This clone was observed a few times. J is TRBJ1-2 and V is TRBV29-1; D perhaps matches TRBD1 (6 bases). Between the trimmed V and J ends, which lost 2 bases and 8 bases, there was a span of 15 bases. The germline gives CDR1 SQVTM, CDR2 ANQGSEA. The CDR3 has 13 amino acids. The CDR3 protein is CSVEQMGAQGYTF. The CDR3 nucleotides read TGCAGCGTTGAACAGATGGGGGCGCAGGGCTACACCTTC.

In its sample, this clone was seen a few times. As DNA, the CDR3 is TGTGCCAGCAACAGCGGGGGGGCCAGGAATGAGCAGTTCTTC. Translated, it gives CASNSGGARNEQFF. The chain is built from TRBV6-5 and TRBJ2-1, with 10 positions matching TRBD2. With 7 bases clipped from V and 7 bases from J, the junction kept 7 bases outside the gene matches. Germline CDR1 reads MNHEY; CDR2 reads SVGAGI. The CDR3 runs to 14 residues.